These 6 T cell receptor beta chains were all obtained from the same sample, sequenced in a study of molecular identifiers for immune sequencing clone quantification. TCRdb re-called the PCR reads with MiXCR, one entry per CDR3 protein. The repertoire consists of under 75,000 distinct CDR3 sequences, with over 15% occurring once and the leading ten covering 1.4%. Sequenced sample: naive CD8+ T cells from blood, with Jurkat cell RNA spiked in. Described subset: FACS-sorted CD8+CD4-CCR7+CD45RA+ naive T cells. These receptors were taken from a human donor in good health. Some libraries in this study had Jurkat cell RNA spiked in.

In this sample, this clonotype turned up a few times. The J gene is TRBJ2-2, the V gene TRBV7-9; D gene uncertain. The germline V and J ends were trimmed by 7 bases and 6 bases, with 12 bases remaining between them. Germline V lookup: CDR1 SEHNR, CDR2 FQNEAQ (reference sequence). The CDR3 length is 13 residues. For the CDR3, the DNA is TGTGCCAGCACCCACGAAGAGCCCGGGGAGCTGTTTTTT. Its protein is CASTHEEPGELFF.

This clonotype was counted ten times or more. The V call is TRBV6-5, the J call TRBJ2-7; D is tentatively TRBD1 or TRBD2 (6 bases each). The CDR3 has 15 amino acids. Germline assignment: CDR1 MNHEY and CDR2 SVGAGI. The V end was cut by 0 bases, the J end by 0 bases, with 9 bases between. CDR3 DNA sequence: TGTGCCAGCAGTTACTCGGAGGGGGACTCCTACGAGCAGTACTTC. Its translation is CASSYSEGDSYEQYF.

This clonotype was counted many times. This sequence joins TRBV6-5 and TRBJ1-2; D is possibly TRBD1 (5 bases). V lost 2 bases and J lost 8, with 12 bases in between. The CDR3 extends over 13 amino acids. Germline V gene lookup returns CDR1 MNHEY and CDR2 SVGAGI. For the CDR3, the DNA is TGTGCCAGCAGTTACGGGACTCACAAGGGCTACACCTTC. It is translated as CASSYGTHKGYTF.

The sample holds many counts of this clonotype. The CDR3 loop reads CASIPWGGTEAFF. Here the CDR3 DNA reads TGTGCCAGCATCCCCTGGGGGGGAACTGAAGCTTTCTTT. This chain joins TRBV28 and TRBJ1-1; D perhaps matches TRBD1 (5 bases). CDR1 is MDHEN and CDR2 is SYDVKM in the germline V gene. V shed 7 bases and J shed 5 bases, with 14 bases lying between them. The CDR3 totals 13 residues. The full variable domain, its missing parts supplied by reference TRBV28 and TRBJ1-1, is DVKVTQSSRYLVKRTGEKVFLECVQDMDHENMFWYRQDPGLGLRLIYFSYDVKMKEKGDIPEGYSVSREKKERFSLILESASTNQTSMYLCASIPWGGTEAFFGQGTRLTVV.

This clonotype has ten or more counts. The chain couples TRBV6-5 to TRBJ1-1; D might be TRBD1 (5 bases). The V end lost 6 bases, the J end lost 5 bases, and 13 bases lay between the germline ends. This CDR3 has 13 amino acids. CDR1 MNHEY and CDR2 SVGAGI come from the germline V gene. CDR3: CASRTDRGTEAFF. For the CDR3, the DNA is TGTGCCAGCAGAACCGACAGAGGGACTGAAGCTTTCTTT.

This clonotype has a count of ten or more. The rearrangement links TRBV21-1 to TRBJ1-1. TRBV21-1 is an annotated pseudogene. The CDR3 length is 17 residues. The CDR3 bases are TGTGCCAGCAGCAAAGAAGGGAGGGGGGGGGAAAACACTGAAGCTTTCTTT. It yields the protein CASSKEGRGGENTEAFF.